This entry lists 18 T cell receptor beta chains sequenced from one sample in a study of T cells after yellow fever vaccination. TCRdb ran MiXCR on the 5' RACE reads and lists one entry per CDR3 protein. The sample has roughly 250,000 distinct CDR3 sequences; 10% to 15% are singletons. This specimen was CD4+ T cells sorted from PBMCs, taken 45 days after the yellow fever booster vaccination. These receptors originate from a man aged 30 to 39 who received the YFV17D yellow fever vaccine.

The chain employs TRBV3-1 and TRBJ2-5; a possible D gene is TRBD1 (6 bases). The germline V and J ends were trimmed by 6 bases and 4 bases, with 21 bases remaining between them. Per germline, CDR1 LGHDT and CDR2 YNNKEL (reference sequence). The CDR3 extends over 16 amino acids. CDR3 in amino acids: CASSPMDSPGIETQYF. CDR3 nucleotide sequence: TGTGCCAGCAGTCCTATGGACAGCCCAGGTATAGAGACCCAGTACTTC.

CDR3 sequence: CASSQAGEPYF. The CDR3 coding sequence is TGTGCCAGCAGCCAAGCGGGTGAGCCCTACTTC. This chain connects TRBV3-1 to TRBJ2-7; D is ambiguous. CDR1 and CDR2 from the germline V gene are LGHDT and YNNKEL (reference sequence). Trimming removed 1 base at V and 13 bases at J, with 11 bases between. CDR3 length: 11 residues.

This clonotype was counted only a few times. This chain uses TRBV24-1 with TRBJ2-5; D is unclear. Trimming took off 5 bases at V and 5 bases at J, with 8 bases between the two ends. This CDR3 comprises 12 residues. In germline, CDR1 is KGHDR, CDR2 SFDVKD. In DNA form, the CDR3 reads TGTGCCACCAGTGGGGATTTGGAGACCCAGTACTTC. It encodes CATSGDLETQYF.

The rearrangement uses TRBV5-1 and TRBJ2-5; maybe TRBD2 (6 bases). Germline CDR1 and CDR2: SGHRS and YFSETQ. The V end lost 6 bases, the J end lost 5 bases, and 17 bases lay between the germline ends. The CDR3 runs 14 residues. The CDR3 nucleotides are TGCGCCAGCAACCCGAGATCGGGAGATGAGACCCAGTACTTC. It is translated as CASNPRSGDETQYF.

Many counts were recorded for this clonotype. At one boundary the junction diverges from the germline segment, which might be a read error. This chain uses TRBV5-6 with TRBJ1-6; D ambiguous. CDR3 length: 13 amino acids. CDR1 and CDR2 (germline): SGHDT, YYEEEE. CDR3 loop: CASSLARDSPLHF. CDR3 coding DNA: TGTGCCAGCAGTTTGGCGAGGGATTCACCCCTCCACTTT.

The chain links TRBV7-2 to TRBJ2-5; possibly TRBD1 or TRBD2 for D (5 bases each). The CDR3 spans 14 residues. The V end lost 5 bases, the J end lost 5 bases, and 15 bases lay between the germline ends. The V gene's germline CDR1 is SGHTA and CDR2 FQGNSA. In DNA form, the CDR3 reads TGTGCCAGCAGCCAGGGACCGAGTGGGGAGACCCAGTACTTC. It encodes CASSQGPSGETQYF.

The rearrangement links TRBV20-1 to TRBJ2-1; the match to TRBD2 covers 10 bases. Germline loops: CDR1 DFQATT, CDR2 SNEGSKA (reference sequence). The CDR3 is 16 residues long. V trimming: 6 bases; J trimming: 6 bases; junction bases outside the gene matches: 14. The CDR3 sequence: CSAVPSGRMIRNEQFF. CDR3 nucleotide sequence: TGCAGTGCAGTCCCTAGCGGGAGAATGATTCGCAATGAGCAGTTCTTC.

This clonotype has just a few counts. The V and J genes are TRBV7-9 and TRBJ2-1; no clear D. Between the trimmed V and J ends, which lost 2 bases and 3 bases, there was a span of 8 bases. The germline gives CDR1 SEHNR, CDR2 FQNEAQ (reference sequence). The CDR3 is 14 residues long. CDR3 protein: CASSLRADYNEQFF. In DNA form, the CDR3 reads TGTGCCAGCAGCTTAAGGGCAGACTACAATGAGCAGTTCTTC.

There are a few counts of this clonotype. V is TRBV5-5 and J is TRBJ2-3; D gene uncertain. This CDR3 is 14 amino acids long. The V end was cut by 0 bases, the J end by 2 bases, with 7 bases between. CDR1 and CDR2 from the germline V gene are SGHKS and YYEKEE (reference sequence). The CDR3 region is CASSLVGFTDTQYF. In DNA form, the CDR3 reads TGTGCCAGCAGCTTGGTTGGCTTCACAGATACGCAGTATTTT.

V is TRBV6-2 or TRBV6-3 and J is TRBJ2-1, with TRBD2 identical over 11 bases. This CDR3 is 21 amino acids long. The germline V gene encodes CDR1 MNHEY and CDR2 SVGEGT. Trimming at V came to 2 bases and at J to 0 bases, leaving 15 bases not matched to a gene. The CDR3 DNA follows: TGTGCCAGCAGTTACCGTTTGACTAGCGGGACTAGCGGTAGCTCCTACAATGAGCAGTTCTTC. This translates into CASSYRLTSGTSGSSYNEQFF.

The genes are TRBV20-1 and TRBJ2-5; D not resolved. The CDR3 runs 11 residues. Trimming left V 6 bases short and J 4 bases short, with 9 bases between. Per the germline V gene, CDR1 is DFQATT and CDR2 is SNEGSKA (reference sequence). The CDR3 protein is CSAPIRETQYF. CDR3 bases: TGCAGTGCCCCCATTCGAGAGACCCAGTACTTC.

This chain joins TRBV19 and TRBJ2-3; TRBD2 aligns across 8 bases. CDR1 LNHDA and CDR2 SQIVND come from the germline V gene (reference sequence). Trimming at V came to 6 bases and at J to 2 bases, leaving 4 bases not matched to a gene. This CDR3 is built from 14 residues. CDR3 DNA: TGTGCCAGTAGGCAAGCGGGAGACACAGATACGCAGTATTTT. This codes for CASRQAGDTDTQYF.

The chain is built from TRBV11-3 and TRBJ2-3; D remains unclear. The CDR3 length is 15 residues. V shed 3 bases and J shed 1 base, with 11 bases lying between them. Germline assignment: CDR1 SGHNT and CDR2 YENEEA. CDR3 DNA: TGTGCCAGCAGCTTCGGGTCCCTAGGCACAGATACGCAGTATTTT. It is translated as CASSFGSLGTDTQYF.

There are a few counts of this clonotype. V is TRBV18 and J is TRBJ2-5; D is undetermined. V dropped 6 bases and J dropped 7 bases, with 12 bases sitting between them. This CDR3 has 12 amino acids. In germline, CDR1 is KGHSH, CDR2 LQKENI. The CDR3 bases are TGTGCCAGCTCTCCCGGACCTCTGACCCAGTACTTC. Residues: CASSPGPLTQYF.

V is TRBV5-1 and J is TRBJ2-5; 8 positions agree with TRBD1. The germline V gene encodes CDR1 SGHRS and CDR2 YFSETQ. The CDR3 consists of 14 residues. V lost 4 bases, J lost 3 bases, and 5 bases stayed unmatched. The CDR3 DNA reads as TGCGCCAGCAGCCCAGGGACAGGTGAAGAGACCCAGTACTTC. Its protein product is CASSPGTGEETQYF.

The table lists this clonotype with a few counts. V and J are TRBV10-3 and TRBJ2-5; TRBD2 agrees at 11 bases. CDR1 is ENHRY, CDR2 SYGVKD, per germline. This CDR3 has 14 amino acids. The trim removed 8 bases at V and 3 bases at J, leaving 5 bases unmatched. CDR3 DNA sequence: TGTGCCATCGGGAAACTAGCGGGGGAAGAGACCCAGTACTTC. Its protein product is CAIGKLAGEETQYF.

The chain uses TRBV29-1 and TRBJ2-7, with D possibly TRBD2 on 5 matching bases. The CDR3 covers 12 residues. The V end was cut by 4 bases, the J end by 3 bases, with 10 bases between. Per germline, CDR1 SQVTM and CDR2 ANQGSEA. This CDR3 is CSVAEDHYEQYF. Here the CDR3 DNA reads TGCAGCGTTGCGGAGGATCACTACGAGCAGTACTTC.

V gene TRBV24-1 combines with J gene TRBJ1-2; 7 bases agree with TRBD1. V was pared by 0 bases and J by 1 base, with 1 base of the junction left unmatched. The length of the CDR3 is 15 residues. CDR1 and CDR2 from the germline V gene are KGHDR and SFDVKD. CDR3 residues: CATSDLGTDNYGYTF. The CDR3 DNA reads TGTGCCACCAGTGATTTGGGGACAGATAACTATGGCTACACCTTC.